These 21 T cell receptor beta chains share one sample of origin, sequenced in a study. TCRdb re-derived calls from the 5' RACE reads in MiXCR, one entry per CDR3 protein. The sample includes tens of thousands of distinct CDR3 sequences, around 30% of them seen just once. The sample taken for sequencing was tumor-infiltrating naive CD4+ T cells sorted from the breast tumor. Stated subset: naive CD4+ T cells, CD4+CD45RA+CD25-. Receptors were obtained from a female donor with breast cancer.

A single count supports this clonotype. V usage is TRBV9 and J usage is TRBJ2-1; TRBD2 is a possible D gene (5 bases). CDR3 length equals 14 residues. Per germline, CDR1 SGDLS and CDR2 YYNGEE. Trimming removed 0 bases at V and 4 bases at J, with 8 bases between. CDR3: CASSVGGSYNEQFF. CDR3 nucleotides: TGTGCCAGCAGCGTAGGCGGGTCTTACAATGAGCAGTTCTTC.

There are many counts of this clonotype. The rearrangement uses TRBV20-1 and TRBJ2-5, with TRBD2 matching over 10 bases. Germline assignment: CDR1 DFQATT and CDR2 SNEGSKA (reference sequence). J was trimmed by 5 bases and V by 3 bases; bases with no gene match: 18. The CDR3 sequence is 18 residues long. CDR3 amino acids: CSASPGLAGEGGRETQYF. CDR3 in DNA: TGCAGTGCTAGTCCAGGGCTAGCGGGAGAGGGGGGTAGGGAGACCCAGTACTTC.

This chain links TRBV3-1 with TRBJ1-1; D ambiguous. V was cut by 1 base and J by 10 bases, with 13 bases left in between. The germline V gene encodes CDR1 LGHDT and CDR2 YNNKEL (reference sequence). The CDR3 loop spans 13 amino acids. The CDR3 nucleotides read TGTGCCAGCAGCCAAGTGGGAGGGTCGGGAGCTTTCTTT. This gives the protein CASSQVGGSGAFF.

V gene TRBV6-6 combines with J gene TRBJ2-7; the D gene is possibly TRBD2 (5 bases). The germline V gene encodes CDR1 MNHNY and CDR2 SVGAGI (reference sequence). V was shortened by 6 bases and J by 8 bases, with 17 bases between the two germline ends. The CDR3 length is 13 residues. Here the CDR3 DNA reads TGTGCCAGCAGCCACCAGGAGGAAGGCAAGCAGTACTTC. Translating it yields CASSHQEEGKQYF.

This clonotype was detected many times. The missing conserved phenylalanine or tryptophan at the end of this CDR3 makes a read error likely. The DNA is omitted, as the CDR3 cannot be located on it reliably, and the CDR3 follows TCRdb's listing. V usage is TRBV5-1 and J usage is TRBJ1-4. The V gene's germline CDR1 is SGHRS and CDR2 YFSETQ. A total of 11 residues make up the CDR3, ends included. CDR3 in amino acids: CASSLEWEPMT.

In its sample, this clonotype was seen many times. The V call is TRBV15, the J call TRBJ2-1; the match to TRBD1 covers 9 bases. CDR1 is LNHNV, CDR2 YYDKDF, per germline (reference sequence). This CDR3 spans 16 amino acids. J lost 0 bases, V lost 5 bases, and 5 bases had no gene match. CDR3 protein: CATSGEQGASYNEQFF. CDR3 DNA: TGTGCCACCAGCGGGGAACAGGGGGCCTCCTACAATGAGCAGTTCTTC.

As regards this clonotype: One end of the junction varies from germline; a read error may be responsible. V and J are TRBV4-1 and TRBJ2-1; no definite D call. The germline gives CDR1 MGHRA, CDR2 YSYEKL. The CDR3 runs to 16 residues. The CDR3 reads CASSQVDLFSYNEQSF. The CDR3 DNA sequence: TGCGCCAGCAGCCAAGTGGATCTATTTTCCTACAATGAGCAGTCCTTC.

This clonotype is medium-sized (0.01 to 0.1%). The chain is built from TRBV12-3 or TRBV12-4 and TRBJ1-5, with D hard to call. The CDR3 has 13 residues. V gave up 5 bases and J gave up 4 bases, with 9 bases separating them. Written as DNA, the CDR3 is TGTGCCAGCAGTCCCCGGTTTAATCAGCCCCAGCATTTT. It yields the protein CASSPRFNQPQHF.

The rearrangement joins TRBV7-9 to TRBJ2-1, with TRBD2 identical over 14 bases. V shed 5 bases and J 0 bases; nucleotides not matched to a gene: 9. The CDR3 is 19 residues long. The germline V gene has CDR1 SEHNR and CDR2 FQNEAQ (reference sequence). The CDR3 DNA follows: TGTGCCAGCAGCCCCTCGGGACTAGCGGGAGTTACCTCCTACAATGAGCAGTTCTTC. Translated: CASSPSGLAGVTSYNEQFF.

About this clonotype: One end of the junction varies from germline; a read error may be responsible. The CDR3 loop reads CGTGQPQHF. CDR3 DNA sequence: TGCGGGACGGGTCAGCCCCAGCATTTT. The chain employs TRBV11-2 and TRBJ1-5, with a weak D call TRBD1 (5 bases). This CDR3 region has 9 residues. Looked up from germline, CDR1 is SGHAT and CDR2 is FQNNGV.

This clonotype was observed a few times. The V gene is TRBV12-3 or TRBV12-4, the J gene TRBJ1-5, with a possible D match to TRBD1 (6 bases). This CDR3 spans 15 amino acids. Trimming pared 2 bases from V and 7 bases from J, leaving 15 bases between. The CDR3 region has the DNA TGTGCCAGCAGTTTAATCGGGGGGGGCGGACAGCCCCAGCATTTT. Amino acid sequence: CASSLIGGGGQPQHF.

This clonotype was recorded a few times. The chain joins TRBV2 to TRBJ1-2; no clear D. Germline V gene data show CDR1 as SNHLY and CDR2 as FYNNEI. This CDR3 has 11 residues. Trimming shortened V by 5 bases and J by 7 bases, and 8 bases separated the two germline ends. The CDR3 reads CASSRTSGYTF. The CDR3, as DNA: TGTGCCAGCAGTCGGACGAGTGGCTACACCTTC.

This clonotype is judged medium-sized. The chain recombines TRBV6-1 with TRBJ1-1; D unclear. The V gene's germline CDR1 is MNHNS and CDR2 SASEGT. V lost 5 bases and J lost 1, with 5 bases in between. The CDR3 loop spans 12 amino acids. CDR3 nucleotides: TGTGCCAGCAGTAGGGAGAACACTGAAGCTTTCTTT. This translates into CASSRENTEAFF.

Comment on this clonotype: One base away lies a much larger clone, so this may be a sequencing read error. The chain carries TRBV6-5 and TRBJ1-1; D gene ambiguous. The V and J ends lost 4 bases and 3 bases respectively, with 9 bases between them. CDR3 length: 13 amino acids. Germline V gives CDR1 MNHEY, CDR2 SVGAGI. The CDR3 loop reads CASSFHPYTEAFF. DNA of the CDR3: TGTGCCAGCAGTTTCCACCCGTACACTGAAGCTTTCTTT.

This clonotype was seen a handful of times. V gene TRBV12-3 or TRBV12-4 combines with J gene TRBJ2-1; possible D gene TRBD1, 6 bases. Trimming took 6 bases from V and 3 from J, leaving 12 bases between them. The CDR3 contains 14 residues. For the CDR3, the DNA is TGTGCCAGCAGCCGGGACATGTACTACAATGAGCAGTTCTTC. This encodes CASSRDMYYNEQFF.

Many counts were recorded for this clonotype. The chain links TRBV2 to TRBJ2-7; tentatively, D is TRBD2 (6 bases). Trimming took 11 bases from V and 2 from J, leaving 19 bases between them. The CDR3 length is 14 residues. Germline loops: CDR1 SNHLY, CDR2 FYNNEI. CDR3 coding DNA: TGTGCCGGCAAACAAGGACTAATCACCTACGAGCAGTACTTC. It translates to CAGKQGLITYEQYF.

The table lists this clonotype with many counts. The rearrangement uses TRBV20-1 and TRBJ2-1; the D gene could be TRBD1 or TRBD2 (5 bases each). The CDR3 consists of 12 residues. From germline, CDR1 is DFQATT and CDR2 SNEGSKA (reference sequence). V shed 0 bases and J shed 10 bases, with 10 bases lying between them. CDR3 residues: CSARDQGVEQFF. The CDR3 DNA follows: TGCAGTGCTAGAGATCAGGGAGTAGAGCAGTTCTTC.

This sequence joins TRBV6-5 and TRBJ2-1, with D perhaps TRBD2 (6 bases). The CDR3 is 16 residues long. V was shortened by 6 bases and J by 1 base, with 16 bases between the two germline ends. Germline values: CDR1 MNHEY, CDR2 SVGAGI. The DNA of the CDR3 is TGTGCCAGCAGCCGTACTAGCTTAAGATCCTACAATGAGCAGTTCTTC. Translating it yields CASSRTSLRSYNEQFF.

By share, this clonotype counts as medium-sized (0.01 to 0.1%). The rearrangement uses TRBV24-1 and TRBJ2-1; 7 nucleotides agree with TRBD2. The length of the CDR3 is 15 residues. Germline V gene data show CDR1 as KGHDR and CDR2 as SFDVKD. The ends lost 7 bases at V and 3 bases at J; junction bases unmatched: 8. CDR3 amino acids: CATRGSGTGYNEQFF. DNA of the CDR3: TGTGCCACCAGGGGAAGCGGGACGGGCTACAATGAGCAGTTCTTC.

This clonotype appeared a few times. This chain uses TRBV20-1 with TRBJ1-5; the D gene is possibly TRBD1 (6 bases). Germline CDR1 DFQATT, CDR2 SNEGSKA (reference sequence). The CDR3 extends over 13 amino acids. Trimming took 6 bases from V and 6 from J, leaving 15 bases between them. DNA for the CDR3: TGCAGTGCCGCGCGTGGAGGGGGTCAGCCCCAGCATTTT. This encodes CSAARGGGQPQHF.

To note about this clonotype: The junction shows a germline mismatch at one end, possibly a read error. CDR3 region: CSVGGPGPGTDMQYF. CDR3 in DNA: TGCAGCGTTGGGGGTCCGGGACCAGGCACAGATATGCAGTATTTT. This chain joins TRBV29-1 and TRBJ2-3; D assignment may be TRBD1 or TRBD2 (5 bases each). The CDR3 length is 15 residues. Germline CDR1 and CDR2: SQVTM and ANQGSEA.